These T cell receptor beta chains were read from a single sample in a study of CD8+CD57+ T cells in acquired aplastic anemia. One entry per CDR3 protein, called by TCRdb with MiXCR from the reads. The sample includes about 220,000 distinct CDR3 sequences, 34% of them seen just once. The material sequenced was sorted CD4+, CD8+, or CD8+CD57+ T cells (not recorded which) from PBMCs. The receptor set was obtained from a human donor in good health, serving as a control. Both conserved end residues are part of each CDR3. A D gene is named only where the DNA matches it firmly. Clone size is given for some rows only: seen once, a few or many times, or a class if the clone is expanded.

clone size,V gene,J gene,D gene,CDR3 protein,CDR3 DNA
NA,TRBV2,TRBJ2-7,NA,CASSELSNYEQYF,TGTGCCAGCAGTGAACTCTCCAACTACGAGCAGTACTTC
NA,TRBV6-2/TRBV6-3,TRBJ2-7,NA,CTSSYSQATGFNEQYF,TGTACCAGCAGTTACTCACAGGCTACCGGGTTTAACGAGCAGTACTTC
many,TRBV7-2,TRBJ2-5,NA,CASSLLGVLETQYF,TGTGCCAGCAGCTTATTAGGGGTTTTAGAGACCCAGTACTTC
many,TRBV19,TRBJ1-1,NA,CASIPQGSTEAFF,TGTGCCAGTATCCCTCAGGGTAGTACTGAAGCTTTCTTT
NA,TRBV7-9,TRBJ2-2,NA,CASRVTAGNGELFF,TGTGCCAGCAGGGTTACAGCTGGAAACGGGGAGCTGTTTTTT
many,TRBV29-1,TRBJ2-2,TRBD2,CSVSGLAGGTGELFF,TGCAGCGTTTCCGGACTAGCGGGGGGGACCGGGGAGCTGTTTTTT
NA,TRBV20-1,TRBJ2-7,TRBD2,CSAVGLAATYEQYF,TGCAGTGCTGTTGGACTAGCGGCAACCTACGAGCAGTACTTC
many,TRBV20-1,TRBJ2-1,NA,CSARVLGINEQFF,TGCAGTGCCAGGGTGCTAGGTATCAATGAGCAGTTCTTC
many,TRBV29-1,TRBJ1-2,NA,CSVERGAHGYTF,TGCAGCGTTGAGAGGGGGGCGCATGGCTACACCTTC
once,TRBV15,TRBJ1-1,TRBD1,CATSVRQGASSMNTEAFF,TGTGCCACCAGCGTCAGACAGGGGGCGAGTTCAATGAACACTGAAGCTTTCTTT
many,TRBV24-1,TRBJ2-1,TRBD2,CATSLSGSYNEQFF,TGTGCCACCAGTCTTAGCGGGAGTTACAATGAGCAGTTCTTC
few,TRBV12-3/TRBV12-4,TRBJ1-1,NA,CASSLQGPDTEAFF,TGTGCCAGCAGTTTGCAGGGACCGGACACTGAAGCTTTCTTT
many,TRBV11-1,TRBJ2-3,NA,CASSLTGVGTDTQYF,TGTGCCAGCAGCTTAACGGGGGTGGGCACAGATACGCAGTATTTT
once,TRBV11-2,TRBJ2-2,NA,CASSPTPGGVTGELFF,TGTGCCAGCTCACCCACGCCTGGCGGTGTGACCGGGGAGCTGTTTTTT
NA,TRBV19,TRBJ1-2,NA,CASSIARVGYTF,TGTGCCAGTAGTATCGCCAGGGTCGGCTACACCTTC
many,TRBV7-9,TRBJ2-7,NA,CASSSLYRSSYEQYF,TGTGCCAGCAGCTCACTATACAGGAGCTCCTACGAGCAGTACTTC
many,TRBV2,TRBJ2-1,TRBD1,CASSEGTGIYNEQFF,TGTGCCAGCAGTGAAGGGACAGGGATTTACAATGAGCAGTTCTTC
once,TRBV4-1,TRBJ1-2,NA,CASRHTTRTGPQEGYTF,TGCGCCAGCAGACACACTACCCGAACCGGGCCCCAGGAAGGCTACACCTTC
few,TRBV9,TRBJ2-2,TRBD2,CASSVSGSHNTGGLFF,TGTGCCAGCAGCGTTAGCGGGAGTCATAACACCGGGGGGCTGTTTTTT
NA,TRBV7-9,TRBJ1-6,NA,CASSGSPLHF,TGTGCCAGCAGCGGGTCACCCCTCCACTTT
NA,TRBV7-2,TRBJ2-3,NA,CASSLAQVTDTQYF,TGTGCCAGCAGCTTAGCACAGGTCACAGATACGCAGTATTTT
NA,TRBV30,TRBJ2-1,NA,CAWSSGALDNEQFF,TGTGCCTGGAGTTCTGGGGCCTTAGACAATGAGCAGTTCTTC
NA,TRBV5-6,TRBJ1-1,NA,CASSSGPQNTEAFF,TGTGCCAGCAGCTCGGGCCCGCAGAACACTGAAGCTTTCTTT
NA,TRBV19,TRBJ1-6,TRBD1,CASSNGQGANNSPLHF,TGTGCCAGTTCTAACGGACAGGGGGCTAATAATTCACCCCTCCACTTT
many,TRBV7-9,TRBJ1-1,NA,CASSLVDREAFF,TGTGCCAGCAGCTTAGTAGACCGTGAAGCTTTCTTT
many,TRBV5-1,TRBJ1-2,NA,CASSPGWQYYGYTF,TGCGCCAGCAGCCCCGGGTGGCAGTACTATGGCTACACCTTC
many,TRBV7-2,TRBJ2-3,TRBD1,CASSSGTGGTDTQYF,TGTGCCAGCAGCTCGGGGACAGGGGGCACAGATACGCAGTATTTT
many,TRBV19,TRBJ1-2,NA,CASSIAGSVNYGYTF,TGTGCCAGTAGTATAGCGGGGTCCGTTAACTATGGCTACACCTTC
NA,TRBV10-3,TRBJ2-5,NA,CASSNTIYQETQYF,TGTGCCAGCAGTAATACGATCTACCAAGAGACCCAGTACTTC
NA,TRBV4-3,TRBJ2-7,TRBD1,CASSHPLKGTGVYEQYF,TGCGCCAGCAGCCACCCCCTTAAAGGGACAGGGGTTTACGAGCAGTACTTC
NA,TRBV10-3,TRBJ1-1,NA,CAISETSGGANTEAFF,TGTGCCATCAGCGAAACTAGCGGGGGGGCAAACACTGAAGCTTTCTTT
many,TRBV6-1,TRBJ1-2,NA,CASSPTKPTGFGYTF,TGTGCCAGCAGCCCCACGAAGCCCACAGGGTTCGGCTACACCTTC
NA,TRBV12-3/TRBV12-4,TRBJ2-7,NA,CASSSRGYERYF,TGTGCCAGCAGTTCCCGGGGCTACGAGCGGTACTTC
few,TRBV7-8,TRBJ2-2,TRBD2,CASSPSGRLNTGELFF,TGTGCCAGCAGCCCTAGCGGGAGGTTGAACACCGGGGAGCTGTTTTTT
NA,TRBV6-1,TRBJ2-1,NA,CASSPRGTSTEQFF,TGTGCCAGCAGCCCCCGGGGAACTAGCACAGAGCAGTTCTTC
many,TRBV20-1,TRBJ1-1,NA,CSATTEYTEAFF,TGCAGTGCTACGACAGAATACACTGAAGCTTTCTTT
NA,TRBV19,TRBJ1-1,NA,CASSNREAFF,TGTGCCAGTAGTAACAGGGAAGCTTTCTTT
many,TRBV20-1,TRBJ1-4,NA,CSARRGPNEKLFF,TGCAGTGCTAGGAGGGGCCCTAATGAAAAACTGTTTTTT
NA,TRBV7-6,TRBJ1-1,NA,CASSSQGVTEAFF,TGTGCCAGCAGCTCCCAGGGAGTTACTGAAGCTTTCTTT
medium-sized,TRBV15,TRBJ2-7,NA,CATSRAIRAEQYF,TGTGCCACCAGCAGAGCTATCCGGGCCGAGCAGTACTTC
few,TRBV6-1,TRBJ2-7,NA,CASSEALRAGRFEQYF,TGTGCCAGCAGTGAAGCGCTTCGGGCAGGTCGGTTCGAGCAGTACTTC
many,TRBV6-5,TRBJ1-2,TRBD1,CASSYSTGGNNYGYTF,TGTGCCAGCAGTTACTCGACAGGGGGAAACAACTATGGCTACACCTTC
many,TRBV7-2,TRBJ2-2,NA,CASRLLSGELFF,TGTGCCAGCAGACTACTTTCGGGGGAGCTGTTTTTT
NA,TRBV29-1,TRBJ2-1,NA,CTVSGNEQFF,TGCACCGTCTCGGGTAATGAGCAGTTCTTC
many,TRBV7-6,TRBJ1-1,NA,CASSLAGWGGTEAFF,TGTGCCAGCAGCTTAGCTGGGTGGGGAGGCACTGAAGCTTTCTTT
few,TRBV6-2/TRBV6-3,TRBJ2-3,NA,CASSWVADTQYF,TGTGCCAGCAGCTGGGTTGCAGATACGCAGTATTTT
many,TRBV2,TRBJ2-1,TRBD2,CASSNLAGGYNEQFF,TGTGCCAGCAGTAACCTAGCGGGGGGATACAATGAGCAGTTCTTC
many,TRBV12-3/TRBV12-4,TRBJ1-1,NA,CASSLWTEMNTEAFF,TGTGCCAGCAGTCTGTGGACAGAAATGAACACTGAAGCTTTCTTT
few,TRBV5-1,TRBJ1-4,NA,CASSLTATTNEKLFF,TGCGCCAGCAGCCTCACAGCGACAACTAATGAAAAACTGTTTTTT
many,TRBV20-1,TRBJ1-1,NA,CSAEGLNTEAFF,TGCAGTGCCGAAGGCCTGAACACTGAAGCTTTCTTT
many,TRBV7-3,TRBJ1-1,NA,CASSFSPDTEAFF,TGTGCCAGCAGCTTCAGTCCGGACACTGAAGCTTTCTTT